The 21 T cell receptor beta chains listed next were all sequenced from one sample in a study of T cell changes during pregnancy in multiple sclerosis. TCRdb's copy holds only in-frame clones and misses some; the assay was immunoSEQ multiplex PCR. This table has 30,000 to 35,000 clones, 90% appearing once. Sequencing used CD8+ T cells from peripheral blood mononuclear cells, obtained before pregnancy. These receptors were taken from a female donor with multiple sclerosis, enrolled in a pregnancy study.

The chain combines TRBV9 with TRBJ2-1, with D unresolved. Germline values: CDR1 SGDLS, CDR2 YYNGEE. Trimming cost V 0 bases and J 0 bases, with 7 bases left between them. The CDR3 spans 15 residues. The CDR3: CASSVGPSSYNEQFF. The DNA for the CDR3 is TGTGCCAGCAGCGTAGGCCCCAGCTCCTACAATGAGCAGTTCTTC.

V usage is TRBV7-2 and J usage is TRBJ2-5; D is perhaps TRBD1 (6 bases). The CDR3 is made up of 14 amino acids. V was cut by 1 base and J by 4 bases, with 10 bases left in between. CDR1 is SGHTA, CDR2 FQGNSA, per germline. In DNA, the CDR3 is TGTGCCAGCAGCTTAGAATGGGGGCCAGAGACCCAGTACTTC. Its protein is CASSLEWGPETQYF.

This chain uses TRBV20-1 with TRBJ1-1; D unclear. CDR1 and CDR2 (germline): DFQATT, SNEGSKA (reference sequence). This CDR3 has 10 residues. V was pared by 7 bases and J by 4 bases, with 7 bases between. The DNA of the CDR3 is TGCAGTGTGGGAGGCACTGAAGCTTTCTTT. Amino acid sequence: CSVGGTEAFF.

The CDR3 DNA reads TGCGCCAGCAGCCACGGACTAGCGGGCTCCTACGAGCAGTACTTC. Translation: CASSHGLAGSYEQYF. The J gene is TRBJ2-7, the V gene TRBV4-3, with TRBD2 matching 11 bases. The V and J ends lost 3 bases and 0 bases, in that order; junction bases with no gene match: 1. Germline V gene lookup returns CDR1 LGHNA and CDR2 YSLEER. This CDR3 is 15 amino acids long.

A word on this clone: The conserved final phenylalanine or tryptophan is absent from the CDR3, which likely points to a read error. This chain joins TRBV7-3 and TRBJ1-1, with 7 bases that match TRBD1. Unmatched junction bases numbered 16, after V lost 5 bases and J lost 1 base. CDR3 length equals 18 residues. The germline V gene has CDR1 SGHTA and CDR2 FQGTGA. CDR3 sequence reads: CASSATHRGVYQNTEAFL. The CDR3 DNA is TGTGCCAGCAGCGCAACGCACAGGGGAGTGTATCAGAACACTGAAGCTTTCCTT.

The genes are TRBV5-1 and TRBJ2-2, with TRBD2 matching over 8 bases. Germline V gene lookup returns CDR1 SGHRS and CDR2 YFSETQ. V shed 7 bases and J 7 bases; nucleotides not matched to a gene: 9. The CDR3 loop spans 14 amino acids. The DNA for the CDR3 is TGCGCCAGCGGAGGACGGGAGGGGAGCGGGGAGCTGTTTTTT. This codes for CASGGREGSGELFF.

The gene calls are TRBV19 and TRBJ1-1; D unresolved. The CDR3 is 14 amino acids. Between the trimmed V and J ends, which lost 6 bases and 1 base, there was a span of 12 bases. The germline V gene encodes CDR1 LNHDA and CDR2 SQIVND (reference sequence). CDR3 nucleotide sequence: TGTGCCAGTAGATGGGCTGCCGGGAACACTGAAGCTTTCTTT. Residues: CASRWAAGNTEAFF.

This chain links TRBV6-6 with TRBJ1-2; perhaps TRBD1 as D (5 bases). CDR1 MNHNY and CDR2 SVGAGI come from the germline V gene (reference sequence). This CDR3 region has 16 residues. The V end was cut by 0 bases, the J end by 3 bases, with 14 bases between. The CDR3: CASSYSQGGADYGYTF. The CDR3 DNA reads TGTGCCAGCAGTTACTCGCAGGGCGGCGCCGACTATGGCTACACCTTC.

This sequence joins TRBV10-3 and TRBJ2-2; TRBD1 agrees at 7 bases. This CDR3 has 15 amino acids. CDR1 is ENHRY and CDR2 is SYGVKD in the germline V gene. The V and J ends lost 2 bases and 4 bases, in that order; junction bases with no gene match: 4. For the CDR3, the DNA is TGTGCCATCAGTGAGAGGGACAGAGGCACCGGGGAGCTGTTTTTT. It codes for CAISERDRGTGELFF.

V gene TRBV5-6 combines with J gene TRBJ2-2, with a tentative D call TRBD2 (5 bases). The CDR3 is 16 residues long. The germline V and J ends were trimmed by 0 bases and 1 base, with 10 bases remaining between them. Looked up from germline, CDR1 is SGHDT and CDR2 is YYEEEE. This CDR3 reads CASSLDWEMNTGELFF. Written as DNA, the CDR3 is TGTGCCAGCAGCTTGGACTGGGAGATGAACACCGGGGAGCTGTTTTTT.

The gene calls are TRBV27 and TRBJ1-1, with D possibly matching TRBD1 (6 bases). The V gene lost 7 bases and the J gene lost 0 bases, with 15 bases spanning the gap. This CDR3 contains 15 residues. The germline CDR1 and CDR2 sequences are MNHEY and SMNVEV (reference sequence). The CDR3 nucleotides are TGTGCCAGCATGCCTTCGGACAGCCTGAACACTGAAGCTTTCTTT. This codes for CASMPSDSLNTEAFF.

V is TRBV5-6 and J is TRBJ1-4; tentative D call: TRBD1 (5 bases). The ends were cut back, 0 bases at V and 6 bases at J, with 12 bases in the middle. From germline, CDR1 is SGHDT and CDR2 YYEEEE. This CDR3 has 15 residues. The CDR3 sequence: CASSLGDSGDEKLFF. DNA of the CDR3: TGTGCCAGCAGCTTGGGGGACTCGGGGGATGAAAAACTGTTTTTT.

The chain links TRBV7-9 to TRBJ1-1, with D tentatively TRBD1 (5 bases). The V end lost 6 bases, the J end lost 0 bases, and 17 bases lay between the germline ends. The length of the CDR3 is 16 residues. CDR1 is SEHNR and CDR2 is FQNEAQ in the germline V gene (reference sequence). This chain's CDR3 is CASSLPGGIMNTEAFF. The DNA of the CDR3 is TGTGCCAGCAGTTTGCCGGGGGGGATCATGAACACTGAAGCTTTCTTT.

This sequence joins TRBV6-5 and TRBJ1-4; no definite D call. The CDR3 runs 11 residues. Germline CDR1 is MNHEY and CDR2 is SVGAGI. Trimming stripped 6 bases from V and 6 bases from J, with 5 bases between. In DNA, the CDR3 is TGTGCCAGCAGCCGAGATGAAAAACTGTTTTTT. Protein sequence: CASSRDEKLFF.

The rearrangement links TRBV2 to TRBJ2-5, with 8 bases aligning to TRBD2. J lost 5 bases, V lost 7 bases, and 12 bases had no gene match. The CDR3 covers 15 residues. Looked up from germline, CDR1 is SNHLY and CDR2 is FYNNEI. The DNA of the CDR3 is TGTGCCAGCACGGACGCCGGGACTAGAGGCGAGACCCAGTACTTC. Amino acid sequence: CASTDAGTRGETQYF.

This chain joins TRBV7-8 and TRBJ2-7; tentative D call: TRBD2 (6 bases). The ends were cut back, 5 bases at V and 2 bases at J, with 13 bases in the middle. CDR3 length equals 14 residues. Germline CDR1 is SGHVS and CDR2 is FQNEAQ. The CDR3 sequence is CASSPGSLTYEQYF. The CDR3, as DNA: TGTGCCAGCAGCCCCGGGAGCCTTACCTACGAGCAGTACTTC.

The chain is built from TRBV6-6 and TRBJ2-7; 9 nucleotides align to TRBD2. The V segment lost 0 bases and the J segment 1 base; nucleotides outside the gene matches: 4. This CDR3 has 16 residues. Germline V gene sequence: CDR1 MNHNY, CDR2 SVGAGI (reference sequence). The CDR3 DNA reads TGTGCCAGCAGTTACTCGACGCGGGAGGGGTCCTACGAGCAGTACTTC. Protein product: CASSYSTREGSYEQYF.

This chain links TRBV15 with TRBJ2-1; TRBD2 aligns across 7 bases. This CDR3 has 15 amino acids. J gave up 4 bases and V 0 bases, and 3 bases lay outside the gene matches. Looked up from germline, CDR1 is LNHNV and CDR2 is YYDKDF (reference sequence). The CDR3 DNA sequence: TGTGCCACCAGCAGAGACCTAGCGGAATACAATGAGCAGTTCTTC. Translating gives CATSRDLAEYNEQFF.

The rearrangement joins TRBV6-6 to TRBJ2-1; TRBD1 might be the D (5 bases). CDR3 size: 14 residues. Germline lookup yields CDR1 MNHNY and CDR2 SVGAGI (reference sequence). V lost 2 bases, J lost 12 bases, and 17 bases lay in between. As DNA, the CDR3 is TGTGCCAGCAGTTACGGTCCGAGAACAGGTGGGCAGTTCTTC. It specifies CASSYGPRTGGQFF.

By sample fraction, this clone is medium-sized. The chain uses TRBV6-5 and TRBJ1-6; possible D gene TRBD1, 5 bases. Trimming removed 2 bases at V and 5 bases at J, with 13 bases between. Looked up from germline, CDR1 is MNHEY and CDR2 is SVGAGI. CDR3 size: 16 residues. This chain's CDR3 is CASSYRDSFHNSPLHF. CDR3 DNA: TGTGCCAGCAGTTACAGAGACAGTTTTCATAATTCACCCCTCCACTTT.

The chain employs TRBV6-5 and TRBJ1-1; no clear D. Germline V gives CDR1 MNHEY, CDR2 SVGAGI. V was clipped by 2 bases and J by 1 base, with 5 bases between them. The CDR3 is made up of 13 amino acids. CDR3 sequence: CASSYGQNTEAFF. In DNA form, the CDR3 reads TGTGCCAGCAGTTACGGGCAGAACACTGAAGCTTTCTTT.